This T cell receptor beta chain stems from a study of molecular identifiers for immune sequencing clone quantification. With listed TCR primers and previously described methods, bulk TCR libraries were prepared. TCRdb re-called the PCR reads through MiXCR, storing one row per CDR3 protein. Here the sample spans approximately 320,000 distinct CDR3 sequences, roughly a quarter being singletons. This CDR3 has 16 residues. V dropped 2 bases and J dropped 0 bases, with 14 bases sitting between them. Germline V gene lookup returns CDR1 MNHEY and CDR2 SVGAGI. This clonotype has ten or more counts. RNA fractions of 10%, 30% or 50% and roughly 18,000 to 1,000,000 sorted cells were the source of naive CD8 libraries.

Sequenced sample: naive CD8+ T cells from blood, with Jurkat cell RNA spiked in. Documented subset: FACS-sorted CD8+CD4-CCR7+CD45RA+ naive T cells. The sequence was collected from a human donor in good health. Some libraries in this study had Jurkat cell RNA spiked in. This chain uses TRBV6-5 with TRBJ2-7; weak D call: TRBD2 (6 bases). The CDR3 sequence: CASSYVGASVSYEQYF. CDR3 DNA sequence: TGTGCCAGCAGTTACGTCGGGGCTAGCGTCTCCTACGAGCAGTACTTC.